The 28 T cell receptor beta chains reported below all come from one sample, sequenced in a study of blood T cell repertoires in COVID-19. Only in-frame clones appear in the TCRdb table, and some are missing; sequencing was by immunoSEQ multiplex PCR. Seen here are 200,000 to 300,000 clones, about 87% observed once, and the top ten hold around 7.8%. The sequenced sample was peripheral blood. The receptor set was obtained from a human donor in a cohort sampled during active COVID-19.

The rearrangement uses TRBV2 and TRBJ2-3, with D maybe TRBD2 (6 bases). CDR1 and CDR2 from the germline V gene are SNHLY and FYNNEI. The CDR3 runs 15 residues. Trimming pared 8 bases from V and 3 bases from J, leaving 18 bases between. The CDR3 DNA follows: TGTGCCAGCCGAAGGCGGGATGGGGCGACAGATACGCAGTATTTT. The encoded protein is CASRRRDGATDTQYF.

The chain uses TRBV28 and TRBJ1-5; 9 bases fit TRBD1. J gave up 4 bases and V 5 bases, and 6 bases lay outside the gene matches. CDR3 length: 15 amino acids. Germline assignment: CDR1 MDHEN and CDR2 SYDVKM. The CDR3 spells CASSDPGQGNQPQHF. The DNA for the CDR3 is TGTGCCAGCAGTGATCCGGGACAGGGAAATCAGCCCCAGCATTTT.

CDR3 DNA: TGTGCCAGCAGCCATTCGGGACAATCGGCCTACAATGAGCAGTTCTTC. Translated: CASSHSGQSAYNEQFF. The chain couples TRBV5-4 to TRBJ2-1, with TRBD1 as a possible D gene (6 bases). The germline V and J ends were trimmed by 4 bases and 2 bases, with 16 bases remaining between them. Germline V CDR1 and CDR2: SGHNT, YYREEE (reference sequence). The CDR3 runs 16 residues.

This chain uses TRBV28 with TRBJ2-5, with 12 bases that match TRBD1. V shed 6 bases and J 5 bases; nucleotides not matched to a gene: 4. Germline-derived CDR1 and CDR2 are MDHEN and SYDVKM. CDR3 length equals 14 residues. Here the CDR3 DNA reads TGTGCCAGCAGGGGACAGGGGGCGAAGGAGACCCAGTACTTC. Protein sequence: CASRGQGAKETQYF.

The gene calls are TRBV12-3 or TRBV12-4 and TRBJ1-5; D may be TRBD1 (6 bases). Trimming shortened V by 7 bases and J by 5 bases, and 9 bases separated the two germline ends. The CDR3 is made up of 12 amino acids. The CDR3 spells CASNQGHQPQHF. DNA of the CDR3: TGTGCCAGCAACCAGGGGCATCAGCCCCAGCATTTT.

A word on this clone: Other nucleotide sequences in the sample specify the same CDR3. This chain links TRBV7-2 with TRBJ2-1; 12 bases map to TRBD2. V trimming: 5 bases; J trimming: 5 bases; junction bases outside the gene matches: 10. Germline V gene data show CDR1 as SGHTA and CDR2 as FQGNSA. The CDR3 contains 17 residues. The CDR3: CASSLTRLAGANNEQFF. The CDR3 bases are TGTGCCAGCAGCCTCACCCGACTAGCGGGGGCGAACAATGAGCAGTTCTTC.

The chain combines TRBV27 with TRBJ2-7, with TRBD2 identical over 9 bases. Germline trimming cut 7 bases from V and 4 bases from J; bases unmatched to any gene: 14. This CDR3 is 16 amino acids long. CDR1 and CDR2 (germline): MNHEY, SMNVEV (reference sequence). The DNA of the CDR3 is TGTGCCAGCAAGATGATGGGTAGCGGGAGAGGTTACGAGCAGTACTTC. Translated, it gives CASKMMGSGRGYEQYF.

The chain couples TRBV10-3 to TRBJ1-1; 7 bases agree with TRBD1. Trimming took 2 bases from V and 4 from J; bases not matched to a gene: 16. Germline-derived CDR1 and CDR2 are ENHRY and SYGVKD. The CDR3 runs to 18 residues. The CDR3 reads CAISEGDYRGPIGTEAFF. CDR3 bases: TGTGCCATCAGTGAGGGGGATTACAGGGGCCCGATTGGCACTGAAGCTTTCTTT.

V is TRBV5-4 and J is TRBJ2-7; D perhaps matches TRBD1 (5 bases). Germline V lookup: CDR1 SGHNT, CDR2 YYREEE (reference sequence). The V and J ends lost 4 bases and 2 bases respectively, with 10 bases between them. This CDR3 is built from 13 residues. The CDR3 coding sequence is TGTGCCAGCAGCAAACAGGTGACCTACGAGCAGTACTTC. It is translated as CASSKQVTYEQYF.

The chain has TRBV7-9 and TRBJ1-4, with 9 bases aligning to TRBD1. V trimming: 4 bases; J trimming: 6 bases; junction bases outside the gene matches: 3. Germline CDR1 is SEHNR and CDR2 is FQNEAQ (reference sequence). The length of the CDR3 is 14 residues. CDR3 coding DNA: TGTGCCAGCAGCTCCTGGGACAGGGATGAAAAACTGTTTTTT. Translation: CASSSWDRDEKLFF.

This clone was observed once. The gene calls are TRBV18 and TRBJ1-5; 10 bases match TRBD1. The trim removed 3 bases at V and 4 bases at J, leaving 3 bases unmatched. This CDR3 is 15 amino acids long. The V gene's germline CDR1 is KGHSH and CDR2 LQKENI. The CDR3 DNA reads TGTGCCAGCTCACCCAGACAGGGGGCGAATCAGCCCCAGCATTTT. Residues: CASSPRQGANQPQHF.

A single count supports this clone. The chain uses TRBV5-6 and TRBJ2-4; D is possibly TRBD2 (6 bases). Germline CDR1 reads SGHDT; CDR2 reads YYEEEE. CDR3 length equals 16 residues. V lost 5 bases and J 3 bases, leaving 18 bases between the germline ends. CDR3 DNA sequence: TGTGCCAGCAGTCTCTTAATGGAGGGTGGCAAAAACATTCAGTACTTC. Encoded protein: CASSLLMEGGKNIQYF. Supplemented by reference TRBV5-6 and TRBJ2-4, the full variable domain reads DAGVTQSPTHLIKTRGQQVTLRCSPKSGHDTVSWYQQALGQGPQFIFQYYEEEERQRGNFPDRFSGHQFPNYSSELNVNALLLGDSALYLCASSLLMEGGKNIQYFGAGTRLSVL.

The chain recombines TRBV24-1 with TRBJ2-2; D remains unclear. The CDR3 is 15 residues long. The V and J ends lost 9 bases and 1 base respectively, with 14 bases between them. Germline CDR1 is KGHDR and CDR2 is SFDVKD. CDR3: CATSPGDLNTGELFF. The CDR3 DNA reads TGTGCCACCTCGCCGGGTGATTTGAACACCGGGGAGCTGTTTTTT.

The chain employs TRBV27 and TRBJ2-4; TRBD2 agrees at 8 bases. Per germline, CDR1 MNHEY and CDR2 SMNVEV (reference sequence). The trim removed 4 bases at V and 4 bases at J, leaving 15 bases unmatched. CDR3 length: 18 residues. The CDR3 coding sequence is TGTGCCAGCAGTTCCGGCTTGATGGTAGCGGGGAGAAAAAACATTCAGTACTTC. This gives the protein CASSSGLMVAGRKNIQYF.

The rearrangement joins TRBV3-1 (or the pseudogene TRBV3-2) to TRBJ1-3, with 7 nucleotides matching TRBD1. This CDR3 spans 18 amino acids. The germline V gene encodes CDR1 LGHDT and CDR2 YNNKEL (reference sequence). The V gene end was trimmed by 0 bases and the J gene end by 5 bases; junction bases not matched to a gene: 13. This CDR3 reads CASSQESLPGGRRNTIYF. The DNA for the CDR3 is TGTGCCAGCAGCCAAGAGTCCCTGCCAGGGGGTAGGAGAAACACCATATATTTT.

This clone appeared once. Relative to the germline gene, one junction end is altered; a read error may explain this. This sequence joins TRBV29-1 and TRBJ1-2; 9 nucleotides match TRBD1. CDR3 length: 14 residues. CDR1 is SQVTM and CDR2 is ANQGSEA in the germline V gene. As DNA, the CDR3 is TGCAGCGTTGCTACCATCCGGGACAGGGATGTAGCCATCTTC. Translating it yields CSVATIRDRDVAIF.

For the CDR3, the DNA is TGCGCCAGCAGCGTCACTAGCGGGGCCTACGAGCAGTACTTC. It is translated as CASSVTSGAYEQYF. J is TRBJ2-7 and V is TRBV5-1; 10 nucleotides line up with TRBD2. Germline V gene sequence: CDR1 SGHRS, CDR2 YFSETQ. This CDR3 region has 14 residues. V shed 4 bases and J 2 bases; nucleotides not matched to a gene: 3.

The chain combines TRBV28 with TRBJ1-5, with a possible D match to TRBD1 (5 bases). CDR3 length: 15 residues. V shed 0 bases and J shed 3 bases, with 9 bases lying between them. From germline, CDR1 is MDHEN and CDR2 SYDVKM. CDR3 region: CASSLWTVPNQPQHF. DNA for the CDR3: TGTGCCAGCAGTTTATGGACAGTCCCCAATCAGCCCCAGCATTTT.

This clone occurred once. The chain recombines TRBV29-1 with TRBJ1-5, with D perhaps matching TRBD1 (5 bases). From germline, CDR1 is SQVTM and CDR2 ANQGSEA. The CDR3 consists of 12 residues. The germline V and J ends were trimmed by 6 bases and 7 bases, with 13 bases remaining between them. The CDR3 region has the DNA TGCAGCGTCCAATTGGGGGGGCAGCCCCAGCATTTT. It is translated as CSVQLGGQPQHF. Full variable domain (outside the CDR3, taken from reference TRBV29-1 and TRBJ1-5): SAVISQKPSRDICQRGTSLTIQCQVDSQVTMMFWYRQQPGQSLTLIATANQGSEATYESGFVIDKFPISRPNLTFSTLTVSNMSPEDSSIYLCSVQLGGQPQHFGDGTRLSIL.

The chain has TRBV5-6 and TRBJ2-7, with 7 bases fitting TRBD1. V lost 4 bases to trimming and J lost 5 bases; unmatched junction nucleotides: 3. The germline V gene encodes CDR1 SGHDT and CDR2 YYEEEE. There are 12 residues in the CDR3. The DNA for the CDR3 is TGTGCCAGCAGCGGAACAGGGGACGAGCAGTACTTC. Its protein is CASSGTGDEQYF.

This chain connects TRBV18 to TRBJ1-1; TRBD1 matches 9 bases. V shed 1 base and J 7 bases; nucleotides not matched to a gene: 10. CDR3 length: 16 residues. Germline V CDR1 and CDR2: KGHSH, LQKENI. The CDR3 reads CASSPQGQGWVHEAFF. Written as DNA, the CDR3 is TGTGCCAGCTCACCACAAGGACAGGGGTGGGTCCATGAAGCTTTCTTT.

This chain uses TRBV11-2 with TRBJ2-7, with 11 bases fitting TRBD2. The CDR3 has 15 amino acids. Per the germline V gene, CDR1 is SGHAT and CDR2 is FQNNGV. V trimming: 4 bases; J trimming: 0 bases; junction bases outside the gene matches: 2. In nucleotides, the CDR3 is TGTGCCAGCAGCTATGGACTAGCGGGCTCCTACGAGCAGTACTTC. Translated, it gives CASSYGLAGSYEQYF.

The chain carries TRBV5-5 and TRBJ2-1; 9 nucleotides align to TRBD2. The CDR3 has 18 amino acids. The V segment lost 0 bases and the J segment 4 bases; nucleotides outside the gene matches: 11. Germline lookup yields CDR1 SGHKS and CDR2 YYEKEE (reference sequence). The CDR3 loop is CASSLAGRREGPYNEQFF. In DNA form, the CDR3 reads TGTGCCAGCAGCTTGGCCGGGCGGCGGGAGGGCCCGTACAATGAGCAGTTCTTC. Full variable domain (missing parts from reference TRBV5-5 and TRBJ2-1): DAGVTQSPTHLIKTRGQQVTLRCSPISGHKSVSWYQQVLGQGPQFIFQYYEKEERGRGNFPDRFSARQFPNYSSELNVNALLLGDSALYLCASSLAGRREGPYNEQFFGPGTRLTVL.

This chain uses TRBV9 with TRBJ2-2; 7 nucleotides line up with TRBD1. Unmatched junction bases numbered 11, after V lost 4 bases and J lost 2 bases. CDR1 and CDR2 (germline): SGDLS, YYNGEE. The CDR3 totals 17 residues. The CDR3 DNA reads as TGTGCCAGCAGCATTATATCGGGACAGATAAACACCGGGGAGCTGTTTTTT. This sequence encodes CASSIISGQINTGELFF.

The chain links TRBV7-2 to TRBJ1-2; 9 nucleotides align to TRBD1. V shed 1 base, J shed 0 bases, and the junction held 3 bases outside the gene matches. The CDR3 consists of 16 residues. Germline V gene sequence: CDR1 SGHTA, CDR2 FQGNSA. CDR3 sequence reads: CASSLDRGRANYGYTF. In nucleotides, the CDR3 is TGTGCCAGCAGCTTAGACAGGGGGCGAGCTAACTATGGCTACACCTTC.

The V and J genes are TRBV9 and TRBJ2-7; TRBD1 is a possible D gene (5 bases). Trimming cost V 6 bases and J 1 base, with 17 bases left between them. This CDR3 comprises 15 residues. The V gene's germline CDR1 is SGDLS and CDR2 YYNGEE. Written as DNA, the CDR3 is TGTGCCAGCAACCGGGCCGGGCAGGGTTCCTACGAGCAGTACTTC. Amino acid sequence: CASNRAGQGSYEQYF.

The V gene is TRBV11-2, the J gene TRBJ1-2; D call uncertain. CDR3 length equals 12 residues. V lost 5 bases and J lost 8, with 12 bases in between. The germline V gene encodes CDR1 SGHAT and CDR2 FQNNGV. The CDR3 reads CASSRQPAGYTF. As DNA, the CDR3 is TGTGCCAGCAGCCGACAACCCGCAGGCTACACCTTC.

The chain has TRBV28 and TRBJ1-2; D unclear. The ends were cut back, 1 base at V and 5 bases at J, with 14 bases in the middle. This CDR3 region has 15 residues. Looked up from germline, CDR1 is MDHEN and CDR2 is SYDVKM. The CDR3 sequence: CASSLSPDWPYGYTF. In DNA form, the CDR3 reads TGTGCCAGCAGTTTATCCCCGGACTGGCCATATGGCTACACCTTC.